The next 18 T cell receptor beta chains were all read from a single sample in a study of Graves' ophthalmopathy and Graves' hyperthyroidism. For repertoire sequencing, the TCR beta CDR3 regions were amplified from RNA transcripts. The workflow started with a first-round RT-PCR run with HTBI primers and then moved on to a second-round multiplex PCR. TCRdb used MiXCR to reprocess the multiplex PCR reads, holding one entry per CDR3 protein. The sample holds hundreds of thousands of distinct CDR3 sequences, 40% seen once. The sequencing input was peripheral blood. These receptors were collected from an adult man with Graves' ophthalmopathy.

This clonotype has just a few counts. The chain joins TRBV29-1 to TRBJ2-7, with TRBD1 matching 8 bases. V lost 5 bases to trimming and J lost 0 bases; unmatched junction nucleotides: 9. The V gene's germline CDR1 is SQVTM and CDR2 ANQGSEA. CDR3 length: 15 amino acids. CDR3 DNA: TGCAGCGTTTGTAAAACAGGGGGAGTCTCCTACGAGCAGTACTTC. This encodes CSVCKTGGVSYEQYF.

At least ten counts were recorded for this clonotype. The CDR3 bases are TGTGCCACCAGTGATCCGGACAGTTGTAGCTCCTACGAGCAGTACTTC. Protein sequence: CATSDPDSCSSYEQYF. V is TRBV24-1 and J is TRBJ2-7; tentative D call: TRBD1 (6 bases). The V gene lost 3 bases and the J gene lost 0 bases, with 14 bases spanning the gap. Per germline, CDR1 KGHDR and CDR2 SFDVKD. This CDR3 has 16 residues.

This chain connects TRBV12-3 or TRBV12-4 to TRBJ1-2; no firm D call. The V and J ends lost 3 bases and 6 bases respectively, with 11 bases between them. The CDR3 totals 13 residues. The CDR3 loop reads CASSFSWPDGYTF. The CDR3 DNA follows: TGTGCCAGCAGTTTCTCGTGGCCGGATGGCTACACCTTC.

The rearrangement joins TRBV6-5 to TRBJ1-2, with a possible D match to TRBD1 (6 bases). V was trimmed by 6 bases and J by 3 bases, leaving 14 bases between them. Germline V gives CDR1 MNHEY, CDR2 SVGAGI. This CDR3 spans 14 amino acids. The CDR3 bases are TGTGCCAGCAGGAAAGGGGGTTTCGACTATGGCTACACCTTC. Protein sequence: CASRKGGFDYGYTF.

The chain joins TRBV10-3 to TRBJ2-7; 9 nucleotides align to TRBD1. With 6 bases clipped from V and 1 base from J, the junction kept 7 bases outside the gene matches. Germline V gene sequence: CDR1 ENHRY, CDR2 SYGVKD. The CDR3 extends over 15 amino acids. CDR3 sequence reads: CAIRAGTGLSYEQYF. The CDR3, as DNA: TGTGCCATCAGAGCCGGGACAGGGTTATCCTACGAGCAGTACTTC.

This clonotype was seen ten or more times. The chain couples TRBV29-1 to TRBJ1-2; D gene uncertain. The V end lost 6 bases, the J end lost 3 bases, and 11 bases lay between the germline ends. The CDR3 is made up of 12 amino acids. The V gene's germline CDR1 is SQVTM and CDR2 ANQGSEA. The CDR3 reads CSVQQSHYGYTF. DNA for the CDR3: TGCAGCGTCCAGCAGAGCCACTATGGCTACACCTTC.

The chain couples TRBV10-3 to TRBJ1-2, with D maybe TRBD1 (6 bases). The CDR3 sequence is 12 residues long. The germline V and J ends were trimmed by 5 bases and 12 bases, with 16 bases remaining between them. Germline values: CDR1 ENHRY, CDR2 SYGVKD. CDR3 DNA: TGTGCCATCAGTCGTTCCGGGGGGCAAGACACCTTC. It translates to CAISRSGGQDTF.

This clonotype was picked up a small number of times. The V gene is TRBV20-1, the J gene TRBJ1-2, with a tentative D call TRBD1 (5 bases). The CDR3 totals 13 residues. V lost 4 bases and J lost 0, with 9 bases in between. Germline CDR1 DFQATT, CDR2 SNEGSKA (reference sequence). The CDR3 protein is CSAKQAANYGYTF. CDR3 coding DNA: TGCAGTGCTAAACAGGCAGCTAACTATGGCTACACCTTC.

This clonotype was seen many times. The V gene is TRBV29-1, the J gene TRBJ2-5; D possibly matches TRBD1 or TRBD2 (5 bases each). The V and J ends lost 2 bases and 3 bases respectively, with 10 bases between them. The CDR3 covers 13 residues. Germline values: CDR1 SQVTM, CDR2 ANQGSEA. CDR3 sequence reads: CSVERGGKETQYF. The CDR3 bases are TGCAGCGTTGAACGGGGCGGCAAAGAGACCCAGTACTTC.

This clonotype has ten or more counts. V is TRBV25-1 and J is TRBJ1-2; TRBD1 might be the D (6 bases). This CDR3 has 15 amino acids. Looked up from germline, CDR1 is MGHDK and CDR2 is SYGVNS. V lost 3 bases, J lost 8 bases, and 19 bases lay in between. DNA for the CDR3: TGTGCCAGCAGTGACGGGGGGGGGGCGCTTAACGGCTACACCTTC. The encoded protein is CASSDGGGALNGYTF.

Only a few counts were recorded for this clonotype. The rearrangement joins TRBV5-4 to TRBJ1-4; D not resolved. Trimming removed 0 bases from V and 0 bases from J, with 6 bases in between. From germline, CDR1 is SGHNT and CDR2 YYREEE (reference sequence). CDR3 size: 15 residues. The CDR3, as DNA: TGTGCCAGCAGCTTGGAGGACGCAACTAATGAAAAACTGTTTTTT. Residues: CASSLEDATNEKLFF.

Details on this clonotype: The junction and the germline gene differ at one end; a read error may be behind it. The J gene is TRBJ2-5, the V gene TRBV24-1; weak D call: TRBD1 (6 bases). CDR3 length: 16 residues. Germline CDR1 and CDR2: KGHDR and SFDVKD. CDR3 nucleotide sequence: TGTACCACCAGTGACGCTACAGGGTCCTGGCAAGAGACCCAGTACTTC. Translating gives CTTSDATGSWQETQYF.

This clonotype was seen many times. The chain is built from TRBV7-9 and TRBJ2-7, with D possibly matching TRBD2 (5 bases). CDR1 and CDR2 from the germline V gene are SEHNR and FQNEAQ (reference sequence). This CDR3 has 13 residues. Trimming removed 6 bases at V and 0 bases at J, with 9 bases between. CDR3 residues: CASRLADSYEQYF. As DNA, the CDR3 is TGTGCCAGCAGGCTAGCAGACTCCTACGAGCAGTACTTC.

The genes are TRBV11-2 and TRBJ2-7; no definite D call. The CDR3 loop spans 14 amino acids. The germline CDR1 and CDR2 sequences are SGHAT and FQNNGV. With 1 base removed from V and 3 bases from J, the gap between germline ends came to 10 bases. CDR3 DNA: TGTGCCAGCAGCTTAGGACGGCAAAACTACGAGCAGTACTTC. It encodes CASSLGRQNYEQYF.

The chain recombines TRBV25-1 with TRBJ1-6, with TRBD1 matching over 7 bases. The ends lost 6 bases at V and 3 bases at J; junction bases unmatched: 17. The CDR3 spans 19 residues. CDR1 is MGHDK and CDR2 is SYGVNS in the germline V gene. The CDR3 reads CASSSILQGWTGYNSPLHF. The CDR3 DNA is TGTGCCAGCAGCTCCATCCTCCAGGGGTGGACAGGCTATAATTCACCCCTCCACTTT. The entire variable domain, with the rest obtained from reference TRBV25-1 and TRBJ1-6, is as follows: EADIYQTPRYLVIGTGKKITLECSQTMGHDKMYWYQQDPGMELHLIHYSYGVNSTEKGDLSSESTVSRIRTEHFPLTLESARPSHTSQYLCASSSILQGWTGYNSPLHFGNGTRLTVT.

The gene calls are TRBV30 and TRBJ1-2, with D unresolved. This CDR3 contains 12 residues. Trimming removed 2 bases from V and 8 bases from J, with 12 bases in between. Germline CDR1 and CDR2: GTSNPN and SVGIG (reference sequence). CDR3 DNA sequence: TGTGCCTGGAGTCCCCTCGGACGAGGCTACACCTTC. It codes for CAWSPLGRGYTF.

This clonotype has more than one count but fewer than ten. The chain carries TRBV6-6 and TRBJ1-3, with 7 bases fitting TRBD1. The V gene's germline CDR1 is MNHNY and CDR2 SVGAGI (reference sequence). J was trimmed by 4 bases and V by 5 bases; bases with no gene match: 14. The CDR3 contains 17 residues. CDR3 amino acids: CASSGSPDRAAGNTIYF. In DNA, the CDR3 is TGTGCCAGCAGTGGGTCCCCCGACAGGGCGGCAGGAAACACCATATATTTT.

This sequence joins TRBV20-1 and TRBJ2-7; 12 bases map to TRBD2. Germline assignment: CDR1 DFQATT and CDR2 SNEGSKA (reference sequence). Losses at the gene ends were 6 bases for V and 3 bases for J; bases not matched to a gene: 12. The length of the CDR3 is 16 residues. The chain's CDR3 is CSAPHRLAGAIYEQYF. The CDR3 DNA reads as TGCAGTGCCCCGCACAGACTAGCGGGAGCCATCTACGAGCAGTACTTC.